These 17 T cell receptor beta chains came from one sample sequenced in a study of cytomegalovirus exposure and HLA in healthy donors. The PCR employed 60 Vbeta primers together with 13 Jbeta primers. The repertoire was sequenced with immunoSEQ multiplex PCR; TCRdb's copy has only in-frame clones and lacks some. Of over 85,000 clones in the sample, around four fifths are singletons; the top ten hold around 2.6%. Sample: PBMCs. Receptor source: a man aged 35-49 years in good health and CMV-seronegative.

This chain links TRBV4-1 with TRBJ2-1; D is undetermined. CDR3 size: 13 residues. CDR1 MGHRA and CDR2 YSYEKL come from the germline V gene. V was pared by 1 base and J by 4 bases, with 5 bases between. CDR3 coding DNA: TGCGCCAGCAGCCAAGCCGCGTACAATGAGCAGTTCTTC. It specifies CASSQAAYNEQFF.

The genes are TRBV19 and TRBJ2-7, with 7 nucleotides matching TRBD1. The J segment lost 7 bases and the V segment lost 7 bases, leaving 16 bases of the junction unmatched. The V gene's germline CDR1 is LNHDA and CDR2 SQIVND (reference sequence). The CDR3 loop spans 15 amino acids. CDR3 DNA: TGTGCCAGTACTACCGGGACAGACTTGAATAGGGAGCAGTACTTC. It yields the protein CASTTGTDLNREQYF.

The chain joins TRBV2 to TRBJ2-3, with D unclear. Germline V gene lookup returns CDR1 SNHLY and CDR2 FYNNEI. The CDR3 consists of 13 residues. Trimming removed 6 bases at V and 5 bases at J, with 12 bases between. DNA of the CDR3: TGTGCCAGCAGCCTCGGTCCTGTAGATACGCAGTATTTT. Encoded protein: CASSLGPVDTQYF.

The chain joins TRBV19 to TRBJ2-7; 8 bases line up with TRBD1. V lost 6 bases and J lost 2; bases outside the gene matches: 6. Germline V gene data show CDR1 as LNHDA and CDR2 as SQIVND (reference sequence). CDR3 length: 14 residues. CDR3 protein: CASSRTGRTYEQYF. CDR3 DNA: TGTGCCAGTAGCCGGACAGGGCGAACCTACGAGCAGTACTTC.

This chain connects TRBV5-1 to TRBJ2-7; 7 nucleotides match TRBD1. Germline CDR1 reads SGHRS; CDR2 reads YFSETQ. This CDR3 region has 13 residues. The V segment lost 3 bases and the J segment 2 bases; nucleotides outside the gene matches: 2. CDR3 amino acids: CASSWDSTYEQYF. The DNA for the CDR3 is TGCGCCAGCAGCTGGGACAGCACCTACGAGCAGTACTTC. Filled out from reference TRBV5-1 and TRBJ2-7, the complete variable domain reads KAGVTQTPRYLIKTRGQQVTLSCSPISGHRSVSWYQQTPGQGLQFLFEYFSETQRNKGNFPGRFSGRQFSNSRSEMNVSTLELGDSALYLCASSWDSTYEQYFGPGTRLTVT.

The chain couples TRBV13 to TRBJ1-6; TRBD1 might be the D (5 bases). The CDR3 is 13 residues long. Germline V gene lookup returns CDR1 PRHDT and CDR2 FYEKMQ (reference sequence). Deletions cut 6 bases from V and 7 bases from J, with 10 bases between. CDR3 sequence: CASRMGGNSPLHF. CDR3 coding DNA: TGTGCCAGCAGGATGGGGGGGAATTCACCCCTCCACTTT.

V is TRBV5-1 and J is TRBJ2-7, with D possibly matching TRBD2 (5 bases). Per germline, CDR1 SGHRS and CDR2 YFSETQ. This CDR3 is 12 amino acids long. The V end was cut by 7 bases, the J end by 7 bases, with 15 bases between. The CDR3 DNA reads TGCGCCAGCGGACCGGCCGGCGGGGAGCAGTACTTC. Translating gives CASGPAGGEQYF.

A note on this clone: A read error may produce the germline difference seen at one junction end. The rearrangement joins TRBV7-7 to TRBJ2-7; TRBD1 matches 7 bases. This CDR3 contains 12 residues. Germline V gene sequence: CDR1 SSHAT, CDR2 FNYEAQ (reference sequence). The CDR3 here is CASSQDRRRQYF. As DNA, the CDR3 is TGTGCTAGCAGCCAGGACAGGCGGAGACAGTACTTC. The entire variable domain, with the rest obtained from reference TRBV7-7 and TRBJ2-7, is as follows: GAGVSQSPRYKVTKRGQDVTLRCDPISSHATLYWYQQALGQGPEFLTYFNYEAQPDKSGLPSDRFSAERPEGSISTLTIQRTEQRDSAMYRCASSQDRRRQYFGPGTRLTVT.

The CDR3 reads CASSEVLAGTLRNEQFF. CDR3 sequence (DNA): TGTGCCAGCAGTGAAGTTCTAGCGGGGACCCTTCGGAATGAGCAGTTCTTC. The V and J genes are TRBV6-1 and TRBJ2-1; 9 bases are a match to TRBD2. V was clipped by 1 base and J by 7 bases; unmatched bases: 11. The CDR3 loop spans 17 amino acids. In germline, CDR1 is MNHNS, CDR2 SASEGT.

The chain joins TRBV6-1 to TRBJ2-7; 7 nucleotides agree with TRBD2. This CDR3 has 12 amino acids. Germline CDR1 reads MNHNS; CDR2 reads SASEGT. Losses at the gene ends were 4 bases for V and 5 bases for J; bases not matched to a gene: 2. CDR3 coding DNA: TGTGCCAGCAGTGGGGGGGGGAACGAGCAGTACTTC. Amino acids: CASSGGGNEQYF.

The CDR3 nucleotides read TGTGCCAGTCGTACTAGTGAAGACAGGGATCAGCCCCAGCATTTT. It specifies CASRTSEDRDQPQHF. The chain couples TRBV19 to TRBJ1-5; TRBD1 agrees at 7 bases. The germline V gene has CDR1 LNHDA and CDR2 SQIVND (reference sequence). The CDR3 has 15 amino acids. V trimming: 8 bases; J trimming: 5 bases; junction bases outside the gene matches: 12.

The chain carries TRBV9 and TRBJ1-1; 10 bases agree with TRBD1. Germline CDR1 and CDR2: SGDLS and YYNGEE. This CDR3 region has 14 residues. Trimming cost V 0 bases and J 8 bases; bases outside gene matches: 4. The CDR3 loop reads CASSVGWGQGEAFF. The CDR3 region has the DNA TGTGCCAGCAGCGTAGGATGGGGACAGGGGGAAGCTTTCTTT.

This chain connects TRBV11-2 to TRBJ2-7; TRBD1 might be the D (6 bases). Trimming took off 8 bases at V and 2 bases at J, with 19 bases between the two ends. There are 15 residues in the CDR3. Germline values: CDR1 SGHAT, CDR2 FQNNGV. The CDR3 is CASSHPTGKTYEQYF. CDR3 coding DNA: TGTGCCAGCTCCCATCCCACAGGGAAGACCTACGAGCAGTACTTC. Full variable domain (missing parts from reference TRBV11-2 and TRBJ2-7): EAGVAQSPRYKIIEKRQSVAFWCNPISGHATLYWYQQILGQGPKLLIQFQNNGVVDDSQLPKDRFSAERLKGVDSTLKIQPAKLEDSAVYLCASSHPTGKTYEQYFGPGTRLTVT.

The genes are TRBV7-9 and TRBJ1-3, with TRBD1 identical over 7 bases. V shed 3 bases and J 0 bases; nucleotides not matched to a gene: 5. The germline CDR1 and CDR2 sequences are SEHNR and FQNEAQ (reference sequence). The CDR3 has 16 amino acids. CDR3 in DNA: TGTGCCAGCAGCTTTACAGGGGCCCCCTCTGGAAACACCATATATTTT. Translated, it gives CASSFTGAPSGNTIYF. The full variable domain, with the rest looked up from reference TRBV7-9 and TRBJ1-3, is DTGVSQNPRHKITKRGQNVTFRCDPISEHNRLYWYRQTLGQGPEFLTYFQNEAQLEKSRLLSDRFSAERPKGSFSTLEIQRTEQGDSAMYLCASSFTGAPSGNTIYFGEGSWLTVV.

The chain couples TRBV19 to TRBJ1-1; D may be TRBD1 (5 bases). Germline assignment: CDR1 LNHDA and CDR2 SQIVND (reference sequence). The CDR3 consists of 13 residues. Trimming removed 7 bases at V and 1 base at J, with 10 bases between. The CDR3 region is CASTPQGNTEAFF. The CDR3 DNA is TGTGCCAGTACCCCCCAGGGGAACACTGAAGCTTTCTTT.

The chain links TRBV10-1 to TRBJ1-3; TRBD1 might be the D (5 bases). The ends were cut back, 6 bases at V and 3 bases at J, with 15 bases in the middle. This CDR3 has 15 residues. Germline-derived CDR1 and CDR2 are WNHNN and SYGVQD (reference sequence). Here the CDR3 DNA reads TGCGCCAGCAGGAAACGAGGGACTGGTGGAAACACCATATATTTT. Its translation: CASRKRGTGGNTIYF.

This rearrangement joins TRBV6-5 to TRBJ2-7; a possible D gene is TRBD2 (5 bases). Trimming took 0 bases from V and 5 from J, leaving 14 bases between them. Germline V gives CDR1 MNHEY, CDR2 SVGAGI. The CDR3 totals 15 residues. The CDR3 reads CASSYSFGVQNEQYF. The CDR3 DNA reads TGTGCCAGCAGTTACTCTTTCGGGGTCCAGAACGAGCAGTACTTC.